Listed here is a single T cell receptor (beta chain). This specimen belongs to a study of cytomegalovirus exposure and HLA in healthy donors. As for the study in general: Approximately 80 million unique TCRs from HLA-typed donors were held in an early data release.

The PCR was carried out with 60 Vbeta primers and 13 Jbeta primers. Repertoires were generated with immunoSEQ multiplex PCR, while TCRdb's copy carries only in-frame clones and drops some. The table records about 150,000 clones, approximately 79% of them present only once. The CDR3 is 15 residues long. Per the germline V gene, CDR1 is MNHNS and CDR2 is SASEGT. The V and J ends lost 6 bases and 4 bases respectively, with 18 bases between them. This TCR was recovered from a man in his forties in good health and CMV-seropositive. The sequenced material came from PBMCs. The chain employs TRBV6-1 and TRBJ1-1; D ambiguous. CDR3 amino acids: CASRPSGVLGTEAFF. CDR3 bases: TGTGCCAGCAGACCCAGCGGGGTGTTGGGCACTGAAGCTTTCTTT.